The 25 T cell receptor beta chains below come from one sample, sequenced in a study of neurological immune-mediated disorders. TCRdb re-analysed the 5' RACE reads in MiXCR, keeping a single row per CDR3 protein. The sample consists of roughly 100,000 distinct CDR3 sequences, about 3.8% of them appearing once. The sequenced sample consisted of PBMCs. The receptors originated from a woman under 30 with multiple sclerosis.

At least ten counts were recorded for this clonotype. J is TRBJ2-7 and V is TRBV7-8, with 12 bases lining up with TRBD2. The germline V gene encodes CDR1 SGHVS and CDR2 FQNEAQ. The CDR3 loop spans 15 amino acids. Germline trimming cut 5 bases from V and 5 bases from J; bases unmatched to any gene: 7. CDR3: CASSQAGLAGNEQYF. The DNA for the CDR3 is TGTGCCAGCAGCCAAGCGGGACTAGCGGGTAACGAGCAGTACTTC.

This clonotype was counted ten times or more. The chain links TRBV6-6 to TRBJ1-1; possible D gene TRBD1, 6 bases. The CDR3 is 15 residues long. CDR1 MNHNY and CDR2 SVGAGI come from the germline V gene (reference sequence). V lost 7 bases to trimming and J lost 0 bases, with 15 bases between them. The CDR3 loop reads CASTPLTGMNTEAFF. The CDR3 DNA is TGTGCCAGCACCCCCTTGACAGGCATGAACACTGAAGCTTTCTTT.

This clonotype showed up many times. The chain combines TRBV5-5 with TRBJ1-1, with unresolved D. The germline V gene encodes CDR1 SGHKS and CDR2 YYEKEE (reference sequence). The V gene lost 4 bases and the J gene lost 0 bases, with 13 bases spanning the gap. This CDR3 is built from 15 residues. The CDR3 loop reads CASSRPPAMNTEAFF. CDR3 sequence (DNA): TGTGCCAGCAGCCGCCCGCCAGCGATGAACACTGAAGCTTTCTTT.

This clonotype was recorded many times. V gene TRBV7-8 combines with J gene TRBJ2-2, with D perhaps matching TRBD2 (7 bases). Trimming took off 1 base at V and 5 bases at J, with 11 bases between the two ends. The CDR3 extends over 15 amino acids. Looked up from germline, CDR1 is SGHVS and CDR2 is FQNEAQ. The CDR3 DNA reads TGTGCCAGCAGCTTAGGGGGGGGGCCGACCGGGGAGCTGTTTTTT. This sequence encodes CASSLGGGPTGELFF.

The sample holds many counts of this clonotype. The V and J genes are TRBV20-1 and TRBJ2-7; no firm D call. V lost 3 bases and J 0 bases, leaving 9 bases between the germline ends. Germline CDR1 reads DFQATT; CDR2 reads SNEGSKA (reference sequence). The CDR3 runs 13 residues. The CDR3 region is CSASGLYSYEQYF. The CDR3 nucleotides are TGCAGTGCTAGTGGTCTTTACTCCTACGAGCAGTACTTC.

This clonotype has ten or more counts. The chain uses TRBV10-3 and TRBJ2-3, with 9 bases lining up with TRBD2. V trimming: 6 bases; J trimming: 7 bases; junction bases outside the gene matches: 14. The CDR3 has 16 amino acids. CDR1 and CDR2 (germline): ENHRY, SYGVKD. The CDR3 reads CAISGGGGGAPNTQYF. The CDR3 DNA reads TGTGCCATCAGCGGTGGCGGCGGGGGGGCCCCAAATACGCAGTATTTT.

This clonotype came up many times. The gene calls are TRBV20-1 and TRBJ1-2; D is unclear. Per the germline V gene, CDR1 is DFQATT and CDR2 is SNEGSKA (reference sequence). The V end was cut by 5 bases, the J end by 2 bases, with 15 bases between. The CDR3 sequence is 14 residues long. The CDR3 sequence is CSAASGGLNYGYTF. CDR3 nucleotides: TGCAGTGCTGCGTCAGGAGGTCTCAACTATGGCTACACCTTC.

This clonotype was seen repeatedly, ten times or more. This chain links TRBV5-1 with TRBJ2-7; D is possibly TRBD2 (5 bases). The CDR3 covers 15 residues. Trimming took off 2 bases at V and 0 bases at J, with 12 bases between the two ends. Germline lookup yields CDR1 SGHRS and CDR2 YFSETQ. CDR3 in amino acids: CASSLGGWNSYEQYF. In DNA form, the CDR3 reads TGCGCCAGCAGCTTAGGCGGGTGGAACTCCTACGAGCAGTACTTC.

This clonotype was counted only a few times. A read error may account for a junction end that differs from germline. The V call is TRBV3-1, the J call TRBJ2-1, with 8 bases fitting TRBD2. The CDR3 covers 12 residues. Germline CDR1 is LGHDT and CDR2 is YNNKEL (reference sequence). The CDR3 nucleotides are TGTGACAGCAGCACGAGGACTAGCGAGCAGTTCTTC. Encoded protein: CDSSTRTSEQFF.

The V gene is TRBV7-6, the J gene TRBJ2-3, with 8 bases matching TRBD2. The CDR3 totals 17 residues. Germline assignment: CDR1 SGHVS and CDR2 FNYEAQ. Trimming took 0 bases from V and 3 from J; bases not matched to a gene: 8. The CDR3 DNA reads TGTGCCAGCAGCTTAGCGCTCAGCGGGAGAGGGACAGATACGCAGTATTTT. This codes for CASSLALSGRGTDTQYF.

The sample holds many counts of this clonotype. V is TRBV20-1 and J is TRBJ1-5, with D perhaps TRBD1 (6 bases). Germline loops: CDR1 DFQATT, CDR2 SNEGSKA (reference sequence). CDR3 length equals 13 residues. Trimming left V 3 bases short and J 4 bases short, with 10 bases between. Here the CDR3 reads CSASRTDNQPQHF. The CDR3 nucleotides are TGCAGTGCTAGCAGGACAGATAATCAGCCCCAGCATTTT.

This clonotype occurred many times. This chain uses TRBV5-1 with TRBJ1-2; no clear D. The CDR3 runs 14 residues. From germline, CDR1 is SGHRS and CDR2 YFSETQ. V was cut by 4 bases and J by 4 bases, with 14 bases left in between. For the CDR3, the DNA is TGCGCCAGCAGCGTAGGCGAATGGGGCTATGGCTACACCTTC. Its protein product is CASSVGEWGYGYTF.

This clonotype was seen at least ten times. This rearrangement joins TRBV3-1 to TRBJ2-7, with a weak D call TRBD1 (6 bases). Germline V gives CDR1 LGHDT, CDR2 YNNKEL (reference sequence). The V gene lost 6 bases and the J gene lost 3 bases, with 18 bases spanning the gap. This CDR3 has 15 residues. CDR3 protein: CASRSPGAGVYEQYF. For the CDR3, the DNA is TGTGCCAGCAGATCGCCAGGGGCAGGGGTCTACGAGCAGTACTTC.

The CDR3 here is CASSHKTTGITEAFF. The CDR3 DNA sequence: TGTGCCAGCAGCCATAAAACCACAGGGATCACTGAAGCTTTCTTT. The chain has TRBV7-9 and TRBJ1-1, with D tentatively TRBD1 (6 bases). In germline, CDR1 is SEHNR, CDR2 FQNEAQ (reference sequence). CDR3 length: 15 amino acids. V shed 5 bases and J shed 4 bases, with 17 bases lying between them.

The table lists this clonotype with many counts. This chain uses TRBV20-1 with TRBJ1-1; D is unresolved. CDR1 DFQATT and CDR2 SNEGSKA come from the germline V gene (reference sequence). The V and J ends lost 6 bases and 3 bases respectively, with 17 bases between them. CDR3 length: 14 amino acids. The CDR3 region has the DNA TGCAGTGCGAGACGGGGTCGTGCGGACACTGAAGCTTTCTTT. Translating gives CSARRGRADTEAFF.

This clonotype was recorded many times. A read error may account for a junction end that differs from germline. The chain combines TRBV20-1 with TRBJ2-7; no clear D gene. This CDR3 has 10 amino acids. Germline CDR1 is DFQATT and CDR2 is SNEGSKA (reference sequence). This chain's CDR3 is CSARARASHF. CDR3 nucleotide sequence: TGCAGTGCTAGAGCCCGGGCCTCACACTTC.

This clonotype was seen many times. J is TRBJ2-1 and V is TRBV19; TRBD2 matches 7 bases. Per germline, CDR1 LNHDA and CDR2 SQIVND (reference sequence). V dropped 3 bases and J dropped 2; count of bases not matched to a gene: 4. The length of the CDR3 is 15 residues. The CDR3 loop reads CASSIRDYPYNEQFF. The CDR3 region has the DNA TGTGCCAGTAGTATCCGGGACTACCCCTACAATGAGCAGTTCTTC.

This clonotype has a count of ten or more. The chain combines TRBV20-1 with TRBJ1-5; tentatively, D is TRBD1 (5 bases). The germline CDR1 and CDR2 sequences are DFQATT and SNEGSKA (reference sequence). The length of the CDR3 is 13 residues. The germline V and J ends were trimmed by 3 bases and 5 bases, with 11 bases remaining between them. The CDR3 DNA is TGCAGTGCTAGTAAGGGCAGGGATCAGCCCCAGCATTTT. Its translation is CSASKGRDQPQHF.

At least ten counts were recorded for this clonotype. V usage is TRBV28 and J usage is TRBJ2-2; 16 bases fit TRBD2. Trimming cost V 2 bases and J 5 bases; bases outside gene matches: 11. The CDR3 has 20 residues. The germline CDR1 and CDR2 sequences are MDHEN and SYDVKM. CDR3 sequence reads: CASSLPGTSGRALYTGELFF. Here the CDR3 DNA reads TGTGCCAGCAGTTTACCCGGGACTAGCGGGAGGGCCCTGTATACCGGGGAGCTGTTTTTT.

This clonotype was found many times. The J gene is TRBJ2-7, the V gene TRBV5-6, with D hard to call. Germline V CDR1 and CDR2: SGHDT, YYEEEE. The CDR3 consists of 14 residues. Trimming removed 0 bases from V and 2 bases from J, with 9 bases in between. CDR3 sequence (DNA): TGTGCCAGCAGCTTGGGTAATTCTGCCTACGAGCAGTACTTC. It translates to CASSLGNSAYEQYF. The whole variable domain, remainder taken from reference TRBV5-6 and TRBJ2-7, is DAGVTQSPTHLIKTRGQQVTLRCSPKSGHDTVSWYQQALGQGPQFIFQYYEEEERQRGNFPDRFSGHQFPNYSSELNVNALLLGDSALYLCASSLGNSAYEQYFGPGTRLTVT.

This clonotype was recorded at least ten times. CDR3 amino acids: CSARGGSYNEQFF. CDR3 in DNA: TGCAGTGCTAGAGGGGGGTCCTACAATGAGCAGTTCTTC. J is TRBJ2-1 and V is TRBV20-1; the D gene could be TRBD1 or TRBD2 (5 bases each). This CDR3 has 13 residues. V was pared by 1 base and J by 1 base, with 5 bases between. Germline V gene sequence: CDR1 DFQATT, CDR2 SNEGSKA (reference sequence).

The chain employs TRBV4-2 and TRBJ2-2; 9 bases line up with TRBD2. The J segment lost 12 bases and the V segment lost 5 bases, leaving 16 bases of the junction unmatched. The CDR3 runs 16 residues. Germline V gene lookup returns CDR1 LGHNA and CDR2 YNFKEQ. The CDR3 sequence is CASSIDGAGGFPKLFF. The CDR3, as DNA: TGTGCCAGCAGCATAGATGGGGCGGGAGGGTTCCCGAAGCTGTTTTTT.

This clonotype was counted at least ten times. The chain has TRBV10-1 and TRBJ1-5; 8 nucleotides agree with TRBD1. CDR1 WNHNN and CDR2 SYGVQD come from the germline V gene (reference sequence). This CDR3 has 15 amino acids. Trimming removed 8 bases from V and 2 bases from J; junction bases left unmatched: 8. CDR3 nucleotides: TGCGCCAGCCCCAGGACAGGGCAGGGCAATCAGCCCCAGCATTTT. Amino acids: CASPRTGQGNQPQHF.

This clonotype occurred many times. The chain has TRBV20-1 and TRBJ1-6; D is uncertain. CDR3 length: 14 residues. Looked up from germline, CDR1 is DFQATT and CDR2 is SNEGSKA (reference sequence). V lost 7 bases, J lost 0 bases, and 10 bases lay in between. The CDR3 reads CSGKESSYNSPLHF. The CDR3, as DNA: TGCAGTGGAAAAGAAAGCTCCTATAATTCACCCCTCCACTTT.

At least ten counts were recorded for this clonotype. This chain uses TRBV20-1 with TRBJ2-3; a weak D match, TRBD2 (6 bases). The CDR3 covers 15 residues. With 5 bases removed from V and 2 bases from J, the gap between germline ends came to 17 bases. Germline assignment: CDR1 DFQATT and CDR2 SNEGSKA (reference sequence). The CDR3 DNA is TGCAGTGCTTTGGGAGGACCTATTCTCACAGATACGCAGTATTTT. This codes for CSALGGPILTDTQYF.